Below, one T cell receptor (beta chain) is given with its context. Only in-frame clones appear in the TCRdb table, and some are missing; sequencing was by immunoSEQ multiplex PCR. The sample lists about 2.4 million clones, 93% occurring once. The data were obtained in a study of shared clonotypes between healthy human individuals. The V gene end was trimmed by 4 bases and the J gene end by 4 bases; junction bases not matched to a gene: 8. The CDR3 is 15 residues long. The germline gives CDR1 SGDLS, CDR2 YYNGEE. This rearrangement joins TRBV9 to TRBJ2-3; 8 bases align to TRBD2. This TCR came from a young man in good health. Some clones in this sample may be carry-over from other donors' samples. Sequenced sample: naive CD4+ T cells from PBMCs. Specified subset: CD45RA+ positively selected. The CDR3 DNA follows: TGTGCCAGCAGCCCAACTAGCGGTCTCGCAGATACGCAGTATTTT. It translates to CASSPTSGLADTQYF.